A single sample is the source of the 10 T cell receptor beta chains below, sequenced in a study of technical replicates of blood from several donors. Sequencing used immunoSEQ multiplex PCR; TCRdb keeps in-frame clones, though not all of them. This sample has around 83,000 clones, with over 90% found just once. The source material was T cells isolated from PBMCs. The receptors originated from a human donor in good health.

This chain links TRBV6-5 with TRBJ2-3; 8 bases map to TRBD1. The J segment lost 4 bases and the V segment lost 7 bases, leaving 4 bases of the junction unmatched. The CDR3 is 13 amino acids. Germline CDR1 and CDR2: MNHEY and SVGAGI. For the CDR3, the DNA is TGTGCCAGCACCCGGACAGGGTCAGATACGCAGTATTTT. Translating it yields CASTRTGSDTQYF.

V is TRBV4-1 and J is TRBJ2-7; weak D call: TRBD2 (6 bases). Germline V gives CDR1 MGHRA, CDR2 YSYEKL. This CDR3 spans 13 amino acids. V lost 3 bases and J 6 bases, leaving 12 bases between the germline ends. The CDR3 loop reads CASSQLGGIEQYF. The CDR3 DNA follows: TGCGCCAGCAGCCAGCTGGGGGGAATCGAGCAGTACTTC.

J is TRBJ1-3 and V is TRBV7-3; D call uncertain. Trimming removed 1 base at V and 0 bases at J, with 10 bases between. The length of the CDR3 is 16 residues. In germline, CDR1 is SGHTA, CDR2 FQGTGA. CDR3 amino acids: CASSLNAGSSGNTIYF. CDR3 sequence (DNA): TGTGCCAGCAGCTTAAACGCAGGATCCTCTGGAAACACCATATATTTT.

The chain uses TRBV6-1 and TRBJ2-7, with D unresolved. The V gene lost 5 bases and the J gene lost 3 bases, with 5 bases spanning the gap. CDR1 and CDR2 (germline): MNHNS, SASEGT. The CDR3 sequence is 11 residues long. The CDR3 DNA sequence: TGTGCCAGCAGTAATATCTACGAGCAGTACTTC. Translating gives CASSNIYEQYF.

V and J are TRBV6-6 and TRBJ2-7, with D perhaps matching TRBD1 (5 bases). CDR3 size: 10 residues. V was clipped by 7 bases and J by 4 bases, with 5 bases between them. Germline assignment: CDR1 MNHNY and CDR2 SVGAGI (reference sequence). CDR3 sequence reads: CASKGYEQYF. The CDR3, as DNA: TGTGCCAGCAAGGGGTACGAGCAGTACTTC.

The chain uses TRBV30 and TRBJ1-4; the D gene is possibly TRBD1 (5 bases). Trimming took off 3 bases at V and 0 bases at J, with 14 bases between the two ends. CDR3 length equals 16 residues. Germline CDR1 is GTSNPN and CDR2 is SVGIG (reference sequence). CDR3 nucleotide sequence: TGTGCCTGGAGCTTTTACCTGACAGCAACTAATGAAAAACTGTTTTTT. Amino acid sequence: CAWSFYLTATNEKLFF.

V usage is TRBV29-1 and J usage is TRBJ2-7; 10 bases map to TRBD2. Germline V lookup: CDR1 SQVTM, CDR2 ANQGSEA. V lost 6 bases and J lost 4; bases outside the gene matches: 6. The CDR3 is 13 residues long. In DNA form, the CDR3 reads TGCAGCGTCGTACTAGCGGGAAGGTACGAGCAGTACTTC. It specifies CSVVLAGRYEQYF.

The chain combines TRBV5-1 with TRBJ2-2, with D unclear. This CDR3 comprises 14 residues. Trimming took 0 bases from V and 2 from J, leaving 5 bases between them. Germline assignment: CDR1 SGHRS and CDR2 YFSETQ. The CDR3 sequence: CASSLAGNTGELFF. In DNA, the CDR3 is TGCGCCAGCAGCTTGGCCGGTAACACCGGGGAGCTGTTTTTT.

The chain has TRBV14 and TRBJ2-7; D unresolved. V was clipped by 4 bases and J by 2 bases, with 6 bases between them. Per the germline V gene, CDR1 is SGHDN and CDR2 is FVKESK. This CDR3 has 12 residues. The CDR3 spells CASSLKPYEQYF. The DNA for the CDR3 is TGTGCCAGCAGCCTCAAGCCCTACGAGCAGTACTTC.

The rearrangement joins TRBV4-1 to TRBJ1-1; weak D call: TRBD1 (5 bases). The germline V and J ends were trimmed by 0 bases and 3 bases, with 14 bases remaining between them. The germline V gene encodes CDR1 MGHRA and CDR2 YSYEKL. The CDR3 is 16 amino acids. CDR3 bases: TGCGCCAGCAGCCAAGAAAGGCGAGGAGGGGACACTGAAGCTTTCTTT. This gives the protein CASSQERRGGDTEAFF.